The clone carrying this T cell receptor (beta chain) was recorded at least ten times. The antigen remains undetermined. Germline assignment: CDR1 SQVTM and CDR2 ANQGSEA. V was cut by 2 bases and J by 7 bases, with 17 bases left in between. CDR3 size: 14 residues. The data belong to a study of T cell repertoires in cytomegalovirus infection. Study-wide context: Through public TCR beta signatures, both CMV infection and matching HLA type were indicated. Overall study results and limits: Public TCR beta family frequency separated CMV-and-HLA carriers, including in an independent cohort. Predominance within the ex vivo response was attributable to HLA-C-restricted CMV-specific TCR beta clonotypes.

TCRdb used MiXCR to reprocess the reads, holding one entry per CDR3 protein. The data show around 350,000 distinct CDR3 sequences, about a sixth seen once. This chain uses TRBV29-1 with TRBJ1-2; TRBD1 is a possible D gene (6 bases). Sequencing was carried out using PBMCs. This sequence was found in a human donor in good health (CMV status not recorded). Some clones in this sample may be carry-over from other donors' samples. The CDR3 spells CSVEPGQGVFGYTF. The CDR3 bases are TGCAGCGTTGAACCGGGACAAGGGGTCTTTGGCTACACCTTC. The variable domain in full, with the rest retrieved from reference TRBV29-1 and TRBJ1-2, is SAVISQKPSRDICQRGTSLTIQCQVDSQVTMMFWYRQQPGQSLTLIATANQGSEATYESGFVIDKFPISRPNLTFSTLTVSNMSPEDSSIYLCSVEPGQGVFGYTFGSGTRLTVV.